The clone carrying this T cell receptor beta chain was found a few times. This sample is drawn from a study of T-cell memory formation after mild COVID-19. Study in general: Across donors, TCR clusters were largely donor specific.

TCRdb processed the 5' RACE reads anew with MiXCR; each CDR3 protein has one entry. The data hold roughly 350,000 distinct CDR3 sequences, with roughly 21% observed a single time. The sample was PBMCs or a T cell subset sorted from them (not recorded which). The sequence was obtained from an adult woman who had mild COVID-19 (a few samples of this study predate the infection). Cell type and time point are not known.

The CDR3 is CASSHYRRLRSSSYNEQFF. The CDR3 DNA sequence: TGTGCCAGCAGCCACTATAGGAGGTTAAGGAGTAGTTCCTACAATGAGCAGTTCTTC. The rearrangement uses TRBV16 and TRBJ2-1; perhaps TRBD2 as D (5 bases). The germline V and J ends were trimmed by 3 bases and 1 base, with 22 bases remaining between them. The CDR3 is 19 residues long. Germline V lookup: CDR1 KGHSY, CDR2 FQNENV.